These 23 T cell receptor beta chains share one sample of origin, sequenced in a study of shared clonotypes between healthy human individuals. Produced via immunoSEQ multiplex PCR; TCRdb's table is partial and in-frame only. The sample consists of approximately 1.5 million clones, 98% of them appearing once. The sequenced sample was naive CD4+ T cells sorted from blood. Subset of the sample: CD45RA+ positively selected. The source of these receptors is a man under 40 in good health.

CDR3 DNA sequence: TGTGCCAGCAGTTTGGTAGGCGGGCCGAGGCTTGAAGCTTTCTTT. It is translated as CASSLVGGPRLEAFF. V gene TRBV28 combines with J gene TRBJ1-1; no reliable D call. The CDR3 is 15 amino acids. Per the germline V gene, CDR1 is MDHEN and CDR2 is SYDVKM. V lost 3 bases, J lost 7 bases, and 18 bases lay in between.

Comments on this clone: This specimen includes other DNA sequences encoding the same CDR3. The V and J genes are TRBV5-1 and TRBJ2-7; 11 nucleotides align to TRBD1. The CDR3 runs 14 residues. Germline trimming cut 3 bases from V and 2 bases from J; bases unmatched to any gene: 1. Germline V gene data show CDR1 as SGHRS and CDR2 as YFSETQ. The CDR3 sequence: CASSSGQGAYEQYF. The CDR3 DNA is TGCGCCAGCAGCTCGGGACAGGGGGCCTACGAGCAGTACTTC.

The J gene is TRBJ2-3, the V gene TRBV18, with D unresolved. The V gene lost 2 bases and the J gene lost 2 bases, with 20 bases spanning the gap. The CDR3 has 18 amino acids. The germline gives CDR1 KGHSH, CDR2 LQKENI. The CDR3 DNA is TGTGCCAGCTCACCAATTCCCCCTGGGGTCGGCCCCACAGATACGCAGTATTTT. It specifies CASSPIPPGVGPTDTQYF. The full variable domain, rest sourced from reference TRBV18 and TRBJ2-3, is NAGVMQNPRHLVRRRGQEARLRCSPMKGHSHVYWYRQLPEEGLKFMVYLQKENIIDESGMPKERFSAEFPKEGPSILRIQQVVRGDSAAYFCASSPIPPGVGPTDTQYFGPGTRLTVL.

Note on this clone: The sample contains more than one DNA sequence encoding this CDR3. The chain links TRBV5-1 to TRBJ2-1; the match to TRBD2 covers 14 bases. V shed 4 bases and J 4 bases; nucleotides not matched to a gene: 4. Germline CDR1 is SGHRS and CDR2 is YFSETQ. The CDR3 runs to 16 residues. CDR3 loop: CASSIGLAGGYNEQFF. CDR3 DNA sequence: TGCGCCAGCAGCATAGGACTAGCGGGAGGTTACAATGAGCAGTTCTTC. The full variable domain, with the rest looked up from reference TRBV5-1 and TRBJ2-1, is KAGVTQTPRYLIKTRGQQVTLSCSPISGHRSVSWYQQTPGQGLQFLFEYFSETQRNKGNFPGRFSGRQFSNSRSEMNVSTLELGDSALYLCASSIGLAGGYNEQFFGPGTRLTVL.

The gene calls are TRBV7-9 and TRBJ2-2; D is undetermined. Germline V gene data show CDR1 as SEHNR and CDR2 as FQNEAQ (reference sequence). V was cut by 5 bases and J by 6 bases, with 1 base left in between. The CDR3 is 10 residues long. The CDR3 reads CASSAGELFF. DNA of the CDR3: TGTGCCAGCAGCGCCGGGGAGCTGTTTTTT.

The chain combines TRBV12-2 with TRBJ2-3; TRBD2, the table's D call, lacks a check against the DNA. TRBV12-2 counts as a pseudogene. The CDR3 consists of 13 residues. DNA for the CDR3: TGTGCAAGTCGCGGGAGGGACACAGATACGCAGTATTTT. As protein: CASRGRDTDTQYF.

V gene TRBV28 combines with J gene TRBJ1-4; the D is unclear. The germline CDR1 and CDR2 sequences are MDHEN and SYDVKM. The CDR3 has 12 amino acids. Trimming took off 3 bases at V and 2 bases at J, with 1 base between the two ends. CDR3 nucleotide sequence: TGTGCCAGCAGTTTCACTAATGAAAAACTGTTTTTT. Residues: CASSFTNEKLFF.

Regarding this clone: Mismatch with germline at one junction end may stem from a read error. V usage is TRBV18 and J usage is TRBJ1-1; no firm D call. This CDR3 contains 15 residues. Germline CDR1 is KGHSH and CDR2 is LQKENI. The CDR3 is CASSSPVRRSTEAFF. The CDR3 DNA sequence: TGTGCCAGCTCATCACCTGTCAGACGAAGCACTGAAGCTTTCTTT.

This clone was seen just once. The CDR3 DNA sequence: TGTGCCAGCAGAGACAGGGCTGACCCTCATAGCAATCAGCCCCAGCATTTT. Encoded protein: CASRDRADPHSNQPQHF. The chain uses TRBV27 and TRBJ1-5; TRBD1 matches at 7 bases. There are 17 residues in the CDR3. V lost 6 bases and J lost 0; bases outside the gene matches: 11. Germline lookup yields CDR1 MNHEY and CDR2 SMNVEV (reference sequence).

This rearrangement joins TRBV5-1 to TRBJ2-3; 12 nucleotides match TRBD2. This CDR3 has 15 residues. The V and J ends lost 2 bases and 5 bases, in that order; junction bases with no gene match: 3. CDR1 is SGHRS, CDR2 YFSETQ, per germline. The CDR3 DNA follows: TGCGCCAGCAGCTTCCTAGCGGGAGGGCAAGATACGCAGTATTTT. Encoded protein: CASSFLAGGQDTQYF.

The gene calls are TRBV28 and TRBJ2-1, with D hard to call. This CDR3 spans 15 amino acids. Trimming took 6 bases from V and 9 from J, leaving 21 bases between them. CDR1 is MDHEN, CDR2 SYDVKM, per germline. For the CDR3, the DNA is TGTGCCAGCAGCCTAATCGACCGCCGGTTGGGTGAGCAGTTCTTC. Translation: CASSLIDRRLGEQFF.

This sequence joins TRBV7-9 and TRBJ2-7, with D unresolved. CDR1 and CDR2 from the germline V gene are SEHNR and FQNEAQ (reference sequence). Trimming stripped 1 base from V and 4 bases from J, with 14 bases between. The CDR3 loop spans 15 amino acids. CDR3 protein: CASSLETDPGYEQYF. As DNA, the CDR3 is TGTGCCAGCAGCTTAGAAACAGACCCGGGTTACGAGCAGTACTTC.

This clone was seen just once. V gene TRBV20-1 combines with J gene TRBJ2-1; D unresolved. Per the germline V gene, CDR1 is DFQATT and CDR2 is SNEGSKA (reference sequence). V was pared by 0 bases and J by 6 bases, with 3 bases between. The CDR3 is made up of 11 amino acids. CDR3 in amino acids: CSARETNEQFF. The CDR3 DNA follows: TGCAGTGCTAGAGAAACCAATGAGCAGTTCTTC.

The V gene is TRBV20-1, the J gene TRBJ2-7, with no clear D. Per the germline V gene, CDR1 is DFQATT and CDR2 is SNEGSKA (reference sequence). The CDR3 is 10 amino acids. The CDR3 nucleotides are TGCAGCCCCTCCCGGGCCCTTTGTTACTTC. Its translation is CSPSRALCYF.

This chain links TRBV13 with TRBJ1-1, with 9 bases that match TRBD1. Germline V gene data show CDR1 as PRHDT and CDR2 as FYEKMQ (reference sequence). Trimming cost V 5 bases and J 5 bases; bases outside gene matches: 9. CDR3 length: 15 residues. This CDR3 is CASSRRRTGDTEAFF. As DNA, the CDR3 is TGTGCCAGCAGCCGACGAAGGACAGGGGATACTGAAGCTTTCTTT.

CDR3 sequence: CSVVPLGPRDKLFF. The CDR3 nucleotides read TGCAGCGTAGTTCCCCTTGGACCCCGGGACAAACTGTTTTTT. This chain uses TRBV29-1 with TRBJ1-4; a weak D match, TRBD1 (5 bases). V lost 6 bases to trimming and J lost 11 bases, with 22 bases between them. There are 14 residues in the CDR3. Germline V gene sequence: CDR1 SQVTM, CDR2 ANQGSEA.

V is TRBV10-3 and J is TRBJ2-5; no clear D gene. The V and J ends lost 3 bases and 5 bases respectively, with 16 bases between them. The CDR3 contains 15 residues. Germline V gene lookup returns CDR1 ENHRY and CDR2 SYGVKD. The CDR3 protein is CAISDSGPTPETQYF. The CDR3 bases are TGTGCCATCAGTGATTCAGGACCGACGCCGGAGACCCAGTACTTC.

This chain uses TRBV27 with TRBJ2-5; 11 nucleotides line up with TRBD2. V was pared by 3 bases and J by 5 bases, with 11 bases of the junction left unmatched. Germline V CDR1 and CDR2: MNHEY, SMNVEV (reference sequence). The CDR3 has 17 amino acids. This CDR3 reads CASSLIKLAGVRETQYF. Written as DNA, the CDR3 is TGTGCCAGCAGTTTGATCAAACTAGCGGGAGTAAGGGAGACCCAGTACTTC.

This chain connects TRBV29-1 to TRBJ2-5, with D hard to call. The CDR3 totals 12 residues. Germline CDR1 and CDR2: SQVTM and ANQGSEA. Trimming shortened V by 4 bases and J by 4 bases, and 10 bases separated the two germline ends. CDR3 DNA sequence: TGCAGCGTTGGAACCAGGAGAGAGACCCAGTACTTC. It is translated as CSVGTRRETQYF.

DNA of the CDR3: TGTGCCAGCATTGAGGTTTTGGGACTGATTAACCATGAGCAGTTCTTC. Translating it yields CASIEVLGLINHEQFF. This sequence joins TRBV28 and TRBJ2-1; tentatively, D is TRBD2 (6 bases). The V end lost 7 bases, the J end lost 8 bases, and 24 bases lay between the germline ends. Germline CDR1 MDHEN, CDR2 SYDVKM. CDR3 length equals 16 residues.

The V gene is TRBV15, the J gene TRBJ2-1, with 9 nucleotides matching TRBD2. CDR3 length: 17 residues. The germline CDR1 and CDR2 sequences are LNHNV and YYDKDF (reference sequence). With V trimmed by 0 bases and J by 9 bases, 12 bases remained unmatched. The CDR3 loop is CATSREPPLAGNREQFF. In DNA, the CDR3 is TGTGCCACCAGCAGAGAACCACCGCTAGCGGGAAATCGTGAGCAGTTCTTC.

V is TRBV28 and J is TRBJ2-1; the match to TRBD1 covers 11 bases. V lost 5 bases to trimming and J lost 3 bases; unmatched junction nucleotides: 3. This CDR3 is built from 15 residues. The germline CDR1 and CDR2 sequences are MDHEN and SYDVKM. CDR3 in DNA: TGTGCCAGCAGTAGGACAGGGGGCGTCTACAATGAGCAGTTCTTC. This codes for CASSRTGGVYNEQFF. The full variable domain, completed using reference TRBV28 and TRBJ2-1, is DVKVTQSSRYLVKRTGEKVFLECVQDMDHENMFWYRQDPGLGLRLIYFSYDVKMKEKGDIPEGYSVSREKKERFSLILESASTNQTSMYLCASSRTGGVYNEQFFGPGTRLTVL.

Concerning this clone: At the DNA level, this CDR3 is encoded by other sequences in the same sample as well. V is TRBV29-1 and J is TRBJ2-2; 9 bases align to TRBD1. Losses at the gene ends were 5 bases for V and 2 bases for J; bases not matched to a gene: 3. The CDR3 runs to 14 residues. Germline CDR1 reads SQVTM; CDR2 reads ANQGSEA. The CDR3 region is CSVRTGGNTGELFF. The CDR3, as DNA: TGCAGCGTTAGAACAGGGGGCAACACCGGGGAGCTGTTTTTT.